This T cell receptor (beta chain) was captured in a study of OX40 agonist ivuxolimab in advanced cancers. Study at large: Dose-escalation subjects each had hepatocellular carcinoma, melanoma, renal cell or head and neck cancer. It was permissible to have had prior anti-PD-1, anti-PD-L1 or anti-CTLA-4 therapy, and around 40% had some. Whole-study results and caveats: More expanded clones were seen, on average, in CD8+ T cells than in CD4+.

This CDR3 has 15 amino acids. V was clipped by 5 bases and J by 0 bases; unmatched bases: 6. The germline gives CDR1 MNHEY, CDR2 SMNVEV (reference sequence). In this sample, this clone turned up once. Its cognate antigen is unknown. Only in-frame clones appear in the TCRdb table, and some are missing; sequencing was by immunoSEQ multiplex PCR. Here the sample spans approximately 70,000 clones, more than 75% being singletons. The sequenced sample was CD4+ or CD8+ T cells sorted from blood, obtained in a trial of the OX40 agonist ivuxolimab. The sequence derives from an adult with an advanced solid tumor such as melanoma, head and neck, liver or kidney cancer. This rearrangement joins TRBV27 to TRBJ1-2; 7 bases match TRBD1. The CDR3, as DNA: TGTGCCAGCAGTACGGACAGGATAGCTAACTATGGCTACACCTTC. As protein: CASSTDRIANYGYTF.